This TCR beta chain was sequenced during a study of control samples from healthy donors and cancer patients. The count of this clone is one. Looked up from germline, CDR1 is SQVTM and CDR2 is ANQGSEA. The V gene end was trimmed by 6 bases and the J gene end by 12 bases; junction bases not matched to a gene: 5. The CDR3 has 10 amino acids. Data came from immunoSEQ multiplex PCR; TCRdb stores just in-frame clones and leaves some out. The sample lists about 130,000 clones; 75% to 95% were seen once. The sample taken for sequencing was blood. This chain connects TRBV29-1 to TRBJ2-1, with 7 bases fitting TRBD2. The sequence derives from a man aged 18 to 30 in good health. The CDR3 reads CSVKRDGQFF. The DNA for the CDR3 is TGCAGCGTAAAGCGGGATGGGCAGTTCTTC.